This TCR beta chain comes out of a study of CD8+CD57+ T cells in acquired aplastic anemia. Study-level information: Sorted CD4+ and CD8+ cell DNA averaged about 3 ug.

V lost 5 bases, J lost 0 bases, and 13 bases lay in between. Germline lookup yields CDR1 MGHDK and CDR2 SYGVNS. The CDR3 length is 15 residues. General observations from the study: Between patients and controls, around 27 CD8+ CDR3 sequences were found in common. For CD8+ Simpson's diversity, patients and controls showed no significant difference.

This clonotype has only a few counts. Its antigen is unidentified. According to the study, genomic DNA was the template for TCR beta VDJ and CDR3 profiling. Each CDR3 protein gets one entry after TCRdb re-called the reads with MiXCR. The sample includes over 150,000 distinct CDR3 sequences, roughly 43% of them seen just once. Previously, flow cytometry had revealed CD8+CD57+ cell expansion in the patients chosen for sequencing. The patients, all of them, had severe acquired aplastic anemia. The receptor comes from a human donor with aplastic anemia. Sequencing input: sorted CD4+, CD8+, or CD8+CD57+ T cells (not recorded which) from PBMCs. The V call is TRBV25-1, the J call TRBJ1-1; TRBD1 might be the D (5 bases). The CDR3 spells CASSPRTLLNTEAFF. Here the CDR3 DNA reads TGTGCCAGCAGTCCCAGGACACTGCTGAACACTGAAGCTTTCTTT.